This entry describes one T cell receptor beta chain. Its target is not known. This specimen comes from a study of long-term antiretroviral therapy in people with HIV. General observations from the study: CDR3 length ranges were narrower in HIV repertoires than in controls.

Survey-level immunoSEQ v3.0 assays were run. Sequenced by immunoSEQ multiplex PCR; TCRdb stores in-frame clones only, minus some. The sample includes about 20,000 clones, over 70% of them seen just once. The CDR3 length is 11 residues. Germline V gene data show CDR1 as ENHRY and CDR2 as SYGVKD. Trimming took 6 bases from V and 4 from J, leaving 6 bases between them. This sequence joins TRBV10-3 and TRBJ1-2; D is undetermined. Sequenced material: unsorted PBMCs, taken 1.2 years after starting antiretroviral therapy. This sequence was found in a woman between 40 and 55 years old with HIV. The CDR3 loop reads CAIREAYGYTF. DNA for the CDR3: TGTGCCATCAGAGAAGCCTATGGCTACACCTTC.